The present entry profiles one T cell receptor (beta chain) with its context. Antigen specificity is unknown. The data are from a study of CD8 T cells in ankylosing spondylitis. General observations from the study: Disease-linked clones had a CD8+ phenotype and relatively low frequency in peripheral blood. The study identified a TCR beta motif of several highly homologous variants that appeared characteristic of ankylosing spondylitis blood.

With molecular barcodes, quantitative 5'-RACE was used to make the TCR beta libraries. MiXCR was run by TCRdb on the 5' RACE reads, yielding one entry per CDR3 protein. The repertoire includes fewer than 180,000 distinct CDR3 sequences, roughly 44% of them detected once, and 13% to 15% sits in the top ten. This CDR3 has 15 residues. The germline gives CDR1 SGHDT, CDR2 YYEEEE. Trimming removed 4 bases from V and 7 bases from J, with 18 bases in between. The sequence derives from a male donor with ankylosing spondylitis. This rearrangement joins TRBV5-6 to TRBJ2-1, with a tentative D call TRBD2 (6 bases). Sequenced input: synovial fluid, either unsorted or a sorted T cell fraction (not recorded which). The CDR3 coding sequence is TGTGCCAGCAGCAACGGGAGCCCCACGAGGAATGAGCAGTTCTTC. Protein sequence: CASSNGSPTRNEQFF.